The 30 T cell receptor beta chains below all came from one sample that was sequenced in a study of blood T cell repertoires in COVID-19. Measured with immunoSEQ multiplex PCR; TCRdb has only the in-frame clones, and not every one. The data hold 250,000 to 350,000 clones, with 85% observed a single time. Sequencing was carried out using PBMCs or T cells enriched from blood (not recorded which). Receptors originate from a woman aged 45-60 years who had recovered from COVID-19.

The gene calls are TRBV5-6 and TRBJ2-5; TRBD2 might be the D (5 bases). Trimming took off 1 base at V and 4 bases at J, with 14 bases between the two ends. The germline V gene encodes CDR1 SGHDT and CDR2 YYEEEE. The CDR3 has 15 residues. The CDR3 is CASSLFPGSPETQYF. The CDR3 DNA reads as TGTGCCAGCAGCTTGTTTCCGGGAAGCCCAGAGACCCAGTACTTC. Using reference TRBV5-6 and TRBJ2-5 for the parts outside the CDR3, the full variable domain is DAGVTQSPTHLIKTRGQQVTLRCSPKSGHDTVSWYQQALGQGPQFIFQYYEEEERQRGNFPDRFSGHQFPNYSSELNVNALLLGDSALYLCASSLFPGSPETQYFGPGTRLLVL.

The V gene is TRBV10-3, the J gene TRBJ2-7, with TRBD2 identical over 8 bases. With 8 bases clipped from V and 3 bases from J, the junction kept 3 bases outside the gene matches. The length of the CDR3 is 12 residues. Germline CDR1 is ENHRY and CDR2 is SYGVKD. CDR3 sequence reads: CAIGRGGYEQYF. The CDR3 bases are TGTGCCATCGGACGGGGGGGCTACGAGCAGTACTTC.

J is TRBJ1-6 and V is TRBV19, with D hard to call. The CDR3 consists of 17 residues. The germline V gene encodes CDR1 LNHDA and CDR2 SQIVND (reference sequence). V shed 9 bases and J shed 0 bases, with 18 bases lying between them. CDR3 loop: CASSSSSSYSYNSPLHF. The DNA of the CDR3 is TGTGCCAGCAGTTCTAGCTCTTCCTACTCCTATAATTCACCCCTCCACTTT.

The V and J genes are TRBV12-3 or TRBV12-4 and TRBJ1-6; D unresolved. Trimming shortened V by 3 bases and J by 8 bases, and 8 bases separated the two germline ends. CDR3 size: 13 residues. The CDR3 is CASSLTGYSPLHF. The CDR3 nucleotides are TGTGCCAGCAGTTTGACCGGGTATTCACCCCTCCACTTT.

The table lists this clone with a few counts. The CDR3 DNA reads as TGTGCCAGCAGCTTAACCGACACCTATGGCTACACCTTC. Amino acid sequence: CASSLTDTYGYTF. The J gene is TRBJ1-2, the V gene TRBV7-8; no clear D gene. Trimming pared 2 bases from V and 4 bases from J, leaving 8 bases between. Germline V gives CDR1 SGHVS, CDR2 FQNEAQ. CDR3 length equals 13 residues. Drawing the rest from reference TRBV7-8 and TRBJ1-2, the complete variable domain is GAGVSQSPRYKVAKRGQDVALRCDPISGHVSLFWYQQALGQGPEFLTYFQNEAQLDKSGLPSDRFFAERPEGSVSTLKIQRTQQEDSAVYLCASSLTDTYGYTFGSGTRLTVV.

This sequence joins TRBV19 and TRBJ1-5; 7 nucleotides agree with TRBD1. There are 16 residues in the CDR3. J gave up 4 bases and V 9 bases, and 15 bases lay outside the gene matches. CDR1 is LNHDA and CDR2 is SQIVND in the germline V gene (reference sequence). The CDR3, as DNA: TGTGCCAGCACCTCCCCTAAAACAGGGGAGAATCAGCCCCAGCATTTT. It translates to CASTSPKTGENQPQHF.

The chain recombines TRBV7-6 with TRBJ2-7, with D possibly TRBD1 on 6 matching bases. The CDR3 has 16 residues. V lost 5 bases to trimming and J lost 0 bases, with 17 bases between them. Germline lookup yields CDR1 SGHVS and CDR2 FNYEAQ. CDR3 sequence (DNA): TGTGCCAGCAGCCCCTTCAGGGGTATTAACTCCTACGAGCAGTACTTC. Its translation: CASSPFRGINSYEQYF.

The chain recombines TRBV30 with TRBJ2-3, with D perhaps matching TRBD2 (7 bases). CDR3 size: 14 residues. With 3 bases removed from V and 6 bases from J, the gap between germline ends came to 16 bases. The germline CDR1 and CDR2 sequences are GTSNPN and SVGIG (reference sequence). CDR3 in amino acids: CAWSFGGAGDTQYF. CDR3 DNA: TGTGCCTGGAGCTTTGGGGGGGCCGGCGATACGCAGTATTTT.

J is TRBJ1-2 and V is TRBV12-3 or TRBV12-4; 8 bases fit TRBD1. CDR3 length equals 13 residues. V was pared by 7 bases and J by 6 bases, with 7 bases of the junction left unmatched. This chain's CDR3 is CASTIQGAHGYTF. As DNA, the CDR3 is TGTGCCAGCACCATCCAGGGGGCACATGGCTACACCTTC.

The rearrangement links TRBV25-1 to TRBJ2-7; 8 nucleotides line up with TRBD1. The V segment lost 2 bases and the J segment 5 bases; nucleotides outside the gene matches: 5. Germline V gene lookup returns CDR1 MGHDK and CDR2 SYGVNS. The CDR3 sequence is 14 residues long. The CDR3 nucleotides are TGTGCCAGCAGTGAACAGACAGGGGTGAACGAGCAGTACTTC. Encoded protein: CASSEQTGVNEQYF.

The chain couples TRBV3-1 (or the pseudogene TRBV3-2) to TRBJ1-6; 9 bases are a match to TRBD1. Trimming cost V 6 bases and J 10 bases; bases outside gene matches: 4. Germline CDR1 reads LGHDT; CDR2 reads YNNKEL (reference sequence). This CDR3 region has 13 residues. The CDR3 DNA sequence: TGTGCCAGCAGGGACAGGGGATCATCACCCCTCCACTTT. It specifies CASRDRGSSPLHF.

This sequence joins TRBV5-1 and TRBJ1-2; D is undetermined. The CDR3 length is 15 residues. Germline values: CDR1 SGHRS, CDR2 YFSETQ. V lost 0 bases and J 4 bases, leaving 13 bases between the germline ends. The CDR3 DNA is TGCGCCAGCAGCTTGGCCAGAGGTAGTATCTATGGCTACACCTTC. It yields the protein CASSLARGSIYGYTF.

This clone has only one observation. The chain is built from TRBV30 and TRBJ1-6, with D perhaps TRBD1 (6 bases). The V gene lost 8 bases and the J gene lost 6 bases, with 14 bases spanning the gap. CDR3 size: 13 residues. Germline CDR1 reads GTSNPN; CDR2 reads SVGIG (reference sequence). CDR3 sequence reads: CAVQGISNSPLHF. As DNA, the CDR3 is TGTGCCGTTCAGGGGATCTCTAATTCACCCCTCCACTTT.

This rearrangement joins TRBV18 to TRBJ2-3, with no clear D. Between the trimmed V and J ends, which lost 3 bases and 4 bases, there was a span of 11 bases. The CDR3 spans 14 residues. Per germline, CDR1 KGHSH and CDR2 LQKENI. The chain's CDR3 is CASSPSSHADTQYF. CDR3 bases: TGTGCCAGCTCACCCTCTAGTCACGCAGATACGCAGTATTTT.

As DNA, the CDR3 is TGTGCCAGCAGTGATTCGGTCACCAATTCACCCCTCCACTTT. Amino acid sequence: CASSDSVTNSPLHF. The rearrangement joins TRBV2 to TRBJ1-6; D unresolved. V dropped 3 bases and J dropped 7 bases, with 10 bases sitting between them. The CDR3 covers 14 residues. The germline gives CDR1 SNHLY, CDR2 FYNNEI.

The chain links TRBV7-9 to TRBJ1-4, with 9 bases matching TRBD1. The CDR3 runs 16 residues. Germline V CDR1 and CDR2: SEHNR, FQNEAQ (reference sequence). V shed 3 bases, J shed 3 bases, and the junction held 5 bases outside the gene matches. The CDR3 DNA follows: TGTGCCAGCAGCTTGACAGGGGGAATCTCTAATGAAAAACTGTTTTTT. It codes for CASSLTGGISNEKLFF. Full variable domain (rest looked up from reference TRBV7-9 and TRBJ1-4): DTGVSQNPRHKITKRGQNVTFRCDPISEHNRLYWYRQTLGQGPEFLTYFQNEAQLEKSRLLSDRFSAERPKGSFSTLEIQRTEQGDSAMYLCASSLTGGISNEKLFFGSGTQLSVL.

V is TRBV15 and J is TRBJ1-5, with a possible D match to TRBD1 (6 bases). Trimming left V 3 bases short and J 4 bases short, with 19 bases between. CDR3 length: 17 residues. Germline assignment: CDR1 LNHNV and CDR2 YYDKDF (reference sequence). The CDR3 sequence is CATSSGGSGRGNQPQHF. As DNA, the CDR3 is TGTGCCACCAGCAGTGGGGGCAGCGGAAGGGGTAATCAGCCCCAGCATTTT.

The rearrangement uses TRBV6-2 or TRBV6-3 and TRBJ1-1, with D unresolved. The CDR3 totals 15 residues. Germline V lookup: CDR1 MNHEY, CDR2 SVGEGT. The V end lost 0 bases, the J end lost 1 base, and 9 bases lay between the germline ends. DNA of the CDR3: TGTGCCAGCAGTTACTCTAATAACAAGAACACTGAAGCTTTCTTT. The encoded protein is CASSYSNNKNTEAFF.

The rearrangement uses TRBV6-5 and TRBJ1-1; D perhaps matches TRBD1 (5 bases). V lost 7 bases, J lost 6 bases, and 21 bases lay in between. The CDR3 is made up of 15 amino acids. CDR1 MNHEY and CDR2 SVGAGI come from the germline V gene. For the CDR3, the DNA is TGTGCCAGCAACCCCTTGGGGCTAGGGTTCCCTGAAGCTTTCTTT. Translated, it gives CASNPLGLGFPEAFF.

This clone was detected only once. The chain is built from TRBV28 and TRBJ2-5, with D unclear. Germline V gives CDR1 MDHEN, CDR2 SYDVKM. The CDR3 spans 15 residues. V lost 2 bases, J lost 3 bases, and 13 bases lay in between. CDR3 DNA sequence: TGTGCCAGCAGTTTAGCCCAGACTCGAAAAGAGACCCAGTACTTC. Translating it yields CASSLAQTRKETQYF.

The chain combines TRBV29-1 with TRBJ2-2; 8 nucleotides align to TRBD2. The germline CDR1 and CDR2 sequences are SQVTM and ANQGSEA. The CDR3 length is 13 residues. V shed 7 bases, J shed 4 bases, and the junction held 5 bases outside the gene matches. CDR3 region: CSAARGGTGELFF. CDR3 sequence (DNA): TGCAGCGCCGCCCGGGGGGGCACCGGGGAGCTGTTTTTT.

The chain carries TRBV3-1 (or the pseudogene TRBV3-2) and TRBJ1-4; 7 positions match TRBD1. J was trimmed by 5 bases and V by 4 bases; bases with no gene match: 13. Germline CDR1 LGHDT, CDR2 YNNKEL (reference sequence). CDR3 size: 17 residues. CDR3 bases: TGTGCCAGCAGCCCCCGACGAGGACAGGTCCTCAATGAAAAACTGTTTTTT. As protein: CASSPRRGQVLNEKLFF.

CDR3 amino acids: CASSQAMRGGPNTGELFF. CDR3 in DNA: TGTGCCAGCAGCCAAGCTATGCGGGGGGGCCCGAACACCGGGGAGCTGTTTTTT. The rearrangement links TRBV14 to TRBJ2-2, with 9 bases lining up with TRBD2. The V and J ends lost 1 base and 0 bases, in that order; junction bases with no gene match: 6. CDR1 is SGHDN, CDR2 FVKESK, per germline. The CDR3 loop spans 18 amino acids.

The chain links TRBV27 to TRBJ2-7, with D possibly TRBD1 on 6 matching bases. Deletions cut 6 bases from V and 4 bases from J, with 16 bases between. The CDR3 totals 14 residues. Germline assignment: CDR1 MNHEY and CDR2 SMNVEV (reference sequence). The CDR3 nucleotides are TGTGCCAGCAGCCTGCTGGGCAGGGGTTACGAGCAGTACTTC. Translated, it gives CASSLLGRGYEQYF.

The table lists this clone with a count of one. CDR3 in amino acids: CATSDWQDSTYSNQPQHF. For the CDR3, the DNA is TGTGCCACCAGTGATTGGCAGGACAGCACCTATAGCAATCAGCCCCAGCATTTT. This chain uses TRBV24-1 with TRBJ1-5; D is possibly TRBD1 (6 bases). The CDR3 is 18 amino acids. Germline CDR1 reads KGHDR; CDR2 reads SFDVKD. Trimming removed 2 bases from V and 0 bases from J, with 16 bases in between.

V and J are TRBV30 and TRBJ1-1; a possible D gene is TRBD1 (6 bases). Germline loops: CDR1 GTSNPN, CDR2 SVGIG (reference sequence). CDR3 length: 13 amino acids. V lost 3 bases and J lost 2, with 10 bases in between. CDR3 sequence reads: CAWRKQGNTEAFF. The CDR3 DNA follows: TGTGCCTGGAGGAAACAGGGTAACACTGAAGCTTTCTTT.

The rearrangement joins TRBV29-1 to TRBJ1-2; tentative D call: TRBD1 (5 bases). The CDR3 loop spans 16 amino acids. Germline V gene data show CDR1 as SQVTM and CDR2 as ANQGSEA. V was clipped by 0 bases and J by 5 bases, with 19 bases between them. DNA for the CDR3: TGCAGCGTTGAAGATCCGACGAGGGGACTATCTTATGGCTACACCTTC. This encodes CSVEDPTRGLSYGYTF. The entire variable domain, with the rest obtained from reference TRBV29-1 and TRBJ1-2, is as follows: SAVISQKPSRDICQRGTSLTIQCQVDSQVTMMFWYRQQPGQSLTLIATANQGSEATYESGFVIDKFPISRPNLTFSTLTVSNMSPEDSSIYLCSVEDPTRGLSYGYTFGSGTRLTVV.

CDR3: CASSPKQFSTDTQYF. Here the CDR3 DNA reads TGTGCCAGCAGCCCAAAACAGTTCAGCACAGATACGCAGTATTTT. The chain recombines TRBV7-9 with TRBJ2-3, with unresolved D. The ends were cut back, 5 bases at V and 0 bases at J, with 12 bases in the middle. This CDR3 is 15 amino acids long. Germline CDR1 and CDR2: SEHNR and FQNEAQ (reference sequence).

This clone was found many times. The chain carries TRBV3-1 (or the pseudogene TRBV3-2) and TRBJ1-2; TRBD1 is a possible D gene (5 bases). Trimming removed 4 bases from V and 4 bases from J, with 10 bases in between. This CDR3 spans 13 amino acids. Germline values: CDR1 LGHDT, CDR2 YNNKEL (reference sequence). The CDR3 nucleotides are TGTGCCAGCAGCCGAACAGGTCCCTATGGCTACACCTTC. Its translation is CASSRTGPYGYTF.

The chain couples TRBV19 to TRBJ1-1; D possibly corresponds to TRBD1 (6 bases). Germline V gives CDR1 LNHDA, CDR2 SQIVND (reference sequence). The V end lost 1 base, the J end lost 1 base, and 10 bases lay between the germline ends. This CDR3 comprises 15 residues. The CDR3 spells CASSIVGGGNTEAFF. The CDR3 DNA sequence: TGTGCCAGTAGTATAGTGGGAGGGGGGAACACTGAAGCTTTCTTT.